Below are 15 T cell receptor beta chains sequenced from a single sample in a study of T-cell reconstitution after alpha-beta-depleted transplantation in children (dated by TCRdb to between 2015 and 2016). Library preparation used PCR. Instrument used: Illumina HiSeq 2500. TCR libraries were prepared with molecular barcoding, using unique molecular identifiers to normalize TCRbeta repertoire quantification. TCRdb ran its own pipeline on the public reads, namely fastp trimming at Q25 and MiXCR clone calling, and kept in-frame beta chains. Each entry is one CDR3 protein sequence, shown with its most common DNA and genes. This sample lists roughly 400,000 distinct CDR3 sequences; over 40% were detected once. The leading ten clones occupy 27% of the sample. The sample's treatment or condition, from its label and the paper: allogeneic hematopoietic cell transplantation with graft depleted of TCRalphabeta T cells and CD19 B cells.

Sample: PBMCs, taken before TCRalphabeta/CD19-depleted stem cell transplant. These receptor sequences come from a girl aged 2 to 10 with aplastic anemia, due to receive a stem cell transplant.

This clonotype turned up a few times. The V gene is TRBV20-1, the J gene TRBJ2-3, with D unclear. The V end was cut by 3 bases, the J end by 0 bases, with 13 bases between. The CDR3 covers 15 residues. The germline CDR1 and CDR2 sequences are DFQATT and SNEGSKA (reference sequence). In DNA, the CDR3 is TGCAGTGCTAGCGCTTTTGAACTGAGCACAGATACGCAGTATTTT. As protein: CSASAFELSTDTQYF.

V and J are TRBV7-2 and TRBJ1-5; weak D call: TRBD1 (5 bases). CDR3 length: 15 amino acids. V was shortened by 1 base and J by 4 bases, with 11 bases between the two germline ends. Germline loops: CDR1 SGHTA, CDR2 FQGNSA. CDR3 sequence reads: CASSLVGVGNQPQHF. CDR3 sequence (DNA): TGTGCCAGCAGCTTAGTAGGGGTAGGGAATCAGCCCCAGCATTTT. Combining the CDR3 with reference TRBV7-2 and TRBJ1-5 gives the whole variable domain GAGVSQSPSNKVTEKGKDVELRCDPISGHTALYWYRQSLGQGLEFLIYFQGNSAPDKSGLPSDRFSAERTGGSVSTLTIQRTQQEDSAVYLCASSLVGVGNQPQHFGDGTRLSIL.

This clonotype has more than one count but fewer than ten. V gene TRBV4-2 combines with J gene TRBJ2-1; a weak D match, TRBD2 (6 bases). Trimming took off 1 base at V and 7 bases at J, with 8 bases between the two ends. Germline V lookup: CDR1 LGHNA, CDR2 YNFKEQ. There are 13 residues in the CDR3. The CDR3 sequence is CASSQVLANEQFF. The CDR3 DNA follows: TGTGCCAGCAGCCAAGTCCTAGCGAATGAGCAGTTCTTC.

This chain's CDR3 is CASSLHRFYNEQFF. DNA of the CDR3: TGTGCCAGCAGTTTACACAGGTTCTACAATGAGCAGTTCTTC. The chain carries TRBV28 and TRBJ2-1; tentative D call: TRBD1 (5 bases). The germline CDR1 and CDR2 sequences are MDHEN and SYDVKM. Trimming pared 2 bases from V and 3 bases from J, leaving 8 bases between. The CDR3 is made up of 14 amino acids.

CDR3 in DNA: TGTGCCATCAGTGAAGATGACAGGGGGTACGAGCAGTACTTC. Its protein product is CAISEDDRGYEQYF. The genes are TRBV10-3 and TRBJ2-7; 9 bases are shared with TRBD1. J was trimmed by 4 bases and V by 3 bases; bases with no gene match: 4. Germline-derived CDR1 and CDR2 are ENHRY and SYGVKD. This CDR3 comprises 14 residues.

The chain recombines TRBV7-9 with TRBJ2-3; D gene ambiguous. This CDR3 contains 14 residues. V lost 6 bases and J lost 7, with 17 bases in between. Germline CDR1 SEHNR, CDR2 FQNEAQ (reference sequence). CDR3 loop: CASRLSENSNTQYF. CDR3 nucleotides: TGTGCCAGCAGATTATCAGAAAACAGTAATACGCAGTATTTT.

This clonotype was observed at least ten times. This chain links TRBV20-1 with TRBJ1-5; 8 bases agree with TRBD1. There are 16 residues in the CDR3. V lost 5 bases to trimming and J lost 0 bases; unmatched junction nucleotides: 9. The V gene's germline CDR1 is DFQATT and CDR2 SNEGSKA (reference sequence). The CDR3 DNA sequence: TGCAGTGCTCTGGGGACAGGCCGCCTTAGCAATCAGCCCCAGCATTTT. Protein product: CSALGTGRLSNQPQHF.

With regard to this clonotype: With a much larger clone just one base away, this may be a read error. This chain uses TRBV7-6 with TRBJ2-5; no definite D call. The CDR3 has 14 residues. CDR1 is SGHVS, CDR2 FNYEAQ, per germline. Here the CDR3 DNA reads TGTGCCAGCAGCGGGCTGAGTGGACCAGAGGCCCAGTACTTC. As protein: CASSGLSGPEAQYF. Filled out from reference TRBV7-6 and TRBJ2-5, the complete variable domain reads GAGVSQSPRYKVTKRGQDVALRCDPISGHVSLYWYRQALGQGPEFLTYFNYEAQQDKSGLPNDRFSAERPEGSISTLTIQRTEQRDSAMYRCASSGLSGPEAQYFGPGTRLLVL.

J is TRBJ2-3 and V is TRBV20-1; TRBD2 matches at 7 bases. The CDR3 is 17 residues long. V gave up 3 bases and J gave up 6 bases; unmatched junction bases: 18. Germline loops: CDR1 DFQATT, CDR2 SNEGSKA (reference sequence). DNA for the CDR3: TGCAGTGCTAGGGGAAATCTAGCGGACCCGTCTACCGATACGCAGTATTTT. Translating it yields CSARGNLADPSTDTQYF.

The chain joins TRBV6-5 to TRBJ2-4; 8 bases match TRBD2. The CDR3 runs to 16 residues. Germline assignment: CDR1 MNHEY and CDR2 SVGAGI. V lost 2 bases to trimming and J lost 8 bases; unmatched junction nucleotides: 11. The CDR3 nucleotides read TGTGCCAGCAGTTACCAGACGGGGCGGGGGGCGGACATTCAGTACTTC. As protein: CASSYQTGRGADIQYF.

On this clonotype itself: This may come from a read error, since a much larger clone is one base off. The chain combines TRBV27 with TRBJ1-4; D might be TRBD1 (5 bases). Germline V gene sequence: CDR1 MNHEY, CDR2 SMNVEV (reference sequence). The CDR3 has 14 amino acids. The CDR3 DNA follows: TGTGCCAGCAATTTAAACGGCAGGGATGAAAAACTGTTTTTT. Its protein product is CASNLNGRDEKLFF.

This clonotype was observed many times. The CDR3 spells CASSVDPGTAFF. In DNA, the CDR3 is TGTGCCAGCAGCGTAGATCCGGGCACGGCTTTCTTT. The V call is TRBV9, the J call TRBJ1-1; D not certain. This CDR3 region has 12 residues. Between the trimmed V and J ends, which lost 0 bases and 11 bases, there was a span of 11 bases. The germline V gene has CDR1 SGDLS and CDR2 YYNGEE.

This clonotype turned up a few times. The chain joins TRBV7-6 to TRBJ2-2, with no clear D. CDR3 length: 13 residues. Germline V gives CDR1 SGHVS, CDR2 FNYEAQ. Trimming took off 4 bases at V and 7 bases at J, with 10 bases between the two ends. The CDR3 spells CASSYETGGELFF. For the CDR3, the DNA is TGTGCCAGCAGCTACGAAACTGGCGGGGAGCTGTTTTTT.

This chain links TRBV20-1 with TRBJ2-1; weak D call: TRBD2 (6 bases). The CDR3 has 14 amino acids. Deletions cut 4 bases from V and 1 base from J, with 11 bases between. Germline assignment: CDR1 DFQATT and CDR2 SNEGSKA (reference sequence). CDR3 amino acids: CSAMTGGSYNEQFF. The CDR3 bases are TGCAGTGCTATGACTGGGGGGTCCTACAATGAGCAGTTCTTC.

The genes are TRBV5-1 and TRBJ2-5; the D is unclear. CDR3 length: 15 residues. Germline CDR1 reads SGHRS; CDR2 reads YFSETQ. V lost 2 bases, J lost 1 base, and 12 bases lay in between. The CDR3 nucleotides read TGCGCCAGCAGCTTTTTTAGAACAGCCCAAGAGACCCAGTACTTC. Its translation: CASSFFRTAQETQYF.